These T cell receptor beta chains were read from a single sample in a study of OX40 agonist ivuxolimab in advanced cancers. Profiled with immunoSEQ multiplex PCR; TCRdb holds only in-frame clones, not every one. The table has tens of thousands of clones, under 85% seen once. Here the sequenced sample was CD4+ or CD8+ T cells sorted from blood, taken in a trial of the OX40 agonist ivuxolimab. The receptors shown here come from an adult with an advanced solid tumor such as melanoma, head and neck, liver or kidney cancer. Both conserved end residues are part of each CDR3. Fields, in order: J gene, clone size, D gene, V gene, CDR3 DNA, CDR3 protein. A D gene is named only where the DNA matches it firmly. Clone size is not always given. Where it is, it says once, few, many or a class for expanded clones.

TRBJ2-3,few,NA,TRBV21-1,TGTGCCAGCAGCCCCAGGGTCCCAACCACAGATACGCAGTATTTT,CASSPRVPTTDTQYF
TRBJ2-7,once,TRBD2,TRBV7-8,TGTGCCAGCAGCTTACGTGCTAGCGGGAGTCTTAACGAGCAGTACTTC,CASSLRASGSLNEQYF
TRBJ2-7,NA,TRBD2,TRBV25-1,TGTGCCAGCAGTGAACTTTTATGGGGGAGGGATAACACCTACGAGCAGTACTTC,CASSELLWGRDNTYEQYF
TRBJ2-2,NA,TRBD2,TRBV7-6,TGTGCCAGCAGCTTAGGGGCTAGCGGGAAACAAGTTGGGAACACCGGGGAGCTGTTTTTT,CASSLGASGKQVGNTGELFF
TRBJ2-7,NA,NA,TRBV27,TGTGCCAGCAGTTTATCTTGGTCTCAGGGGCTGCCCTACGAGCAGTACTTC,CASSLSWSQGLPYEQYF
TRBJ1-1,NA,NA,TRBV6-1,TGTGCCAGCAGTGAGGCGGAAATTTGGGACACTGAAGCTTTCTTT,CASSEAEIWDTEAFF
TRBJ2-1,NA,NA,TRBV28,TGTGCCAGCAGTTTAGGGGCAGGTAATGAGCAGTTCTTC,CASSLGAGNEQFF
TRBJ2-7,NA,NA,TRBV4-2,TGTGCCAGCTCCTCGACTGGATCCGGCGAGCAGTACTTC,CASSSTGSGEQYF
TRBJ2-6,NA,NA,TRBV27,TGTGCCAGCAGTTTATCGGCAGGGACTGGGGCCAACGTCCTGACTTTC,CASSLSAGTGANVLTF
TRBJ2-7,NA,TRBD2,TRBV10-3,TGTGCCATCATGCGAGCGGGGGACTCCTACGAGCAGTACTTC,CAIMRAGDSYEQYF
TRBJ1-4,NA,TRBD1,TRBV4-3,TGCGCCAGCAGCCAAGTCCGGACAGGGGATGAAAAACTGTTTTTT,CASSQVRTGDEKLFF
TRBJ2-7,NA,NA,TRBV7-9,TGTGCCAGCCGAGTGGGGTCCTCCTACGAGCAGTACTTC,CASRVGSSYEQYF
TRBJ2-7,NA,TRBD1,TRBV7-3,TGTGCCAGCAGCTTAGGGACAGGGACAGGGGAGCAGTACTTC,CASSLGTGTGEQYF
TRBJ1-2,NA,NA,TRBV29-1,TGCAGCGTTGAGGGGACTTTGAGAGGCGCCATTCTCTATGGCTACACCTTC,CSVEGTLRGAILYGYTF
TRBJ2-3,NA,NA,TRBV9,TGTGCCAGCAGCGTAGAGGGACCACAGGATTTT,CASSVEGPQDF
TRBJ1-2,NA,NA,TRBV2,TGTGCCAGCAGTGAGACAGCTAACTATGGCTACACCTTC,CASSETANYGYTF
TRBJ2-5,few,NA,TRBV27,TGTGCCAGCAGTCCCTCGGTCCGCGGGGAGACCCAGTACTTC,CASSPSVRGETQYF
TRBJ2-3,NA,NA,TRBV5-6,TGTGCCAGCAGCTTAGGGGTAGATACGCAGTATTTT,CASSLGVDTQYF
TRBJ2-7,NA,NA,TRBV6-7,TGTGCCAGCAGTTACTCGACTGGACATTTAGGAGACTACGAGCAGTACTTC,CASSYSTGHLGDYEQYF
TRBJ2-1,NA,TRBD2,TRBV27,TGTGCCAGCAGTTTTCTAGCGGGAGAGGGGAATGAGCAGTTCTTC,CASSFLAGEGNEQFF
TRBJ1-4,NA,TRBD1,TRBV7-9,TGTGCCAGCAGCCTCGGGACAGGGGGTAATGAAAAACTGTTTTTT,CASSLGTGGNEKLFF
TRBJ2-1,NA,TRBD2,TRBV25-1,TGTGCCAGCAGTGTAGAAGGACTAGGGAGCTCCTACAATGAGCAGTTCTTC,CASSVEGLGSSYNEQFF